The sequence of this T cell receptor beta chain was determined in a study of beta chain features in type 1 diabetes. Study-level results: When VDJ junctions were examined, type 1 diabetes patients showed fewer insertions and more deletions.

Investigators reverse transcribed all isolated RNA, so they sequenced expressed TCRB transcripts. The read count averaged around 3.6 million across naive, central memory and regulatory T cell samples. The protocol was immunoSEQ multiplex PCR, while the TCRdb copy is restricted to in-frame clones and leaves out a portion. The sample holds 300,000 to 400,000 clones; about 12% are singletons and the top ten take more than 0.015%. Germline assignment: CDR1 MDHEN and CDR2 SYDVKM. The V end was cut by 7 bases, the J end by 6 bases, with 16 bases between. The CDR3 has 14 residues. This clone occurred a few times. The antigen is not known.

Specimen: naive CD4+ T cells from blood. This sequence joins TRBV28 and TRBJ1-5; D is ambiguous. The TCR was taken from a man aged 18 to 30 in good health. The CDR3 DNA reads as TGTGCCAGCAATCTGCACCAGGCGGGTCAGCCCCAGCATTTT. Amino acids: CASNLHQAGQPQHF.